Presented here are 15 T cell receptor beta chains from one specimen sequenced in a study of blood T cell repertoires in COVID-19. Clones were sequenced by immunoSEQ multiplex PCR, and TCRdb holds only the in-frame ones, with some missing. This table has fewer than 350,000 clones, approximately 90% appearing once. Material: peripheral blood. All receptors come from a woman aged 25 to 39 with COVID-19, enrolled during active disease.

V usage is TRBV29-1 and J usage is TRBJ1-3, with a possible D match to TRBD1 (6 bases). Trimming took 7 bases from V and 3 from J, leaving 10 bases between them. Germline CDR1 reads SQVTM; CDR2 reads ANQGSEA. The CDR3 loop spans 12 amino acids. CDR3 DNA sequence: TGCAGCGGGGGACAAAGTGGAAACACCATATATTTT. The encoded protein is CSGGQSGNTIYF. The full variable domain, its missing parts supplied by reference TRBV29-1 and TRBJ1-3, is SAVISQKPSRDICQRGTSLTIQCQVDSQVTMMFWYRQQPGQSLTLIATANQGSEATYESGFVIDKFPISRPNLTFSTLTVSNMSPEDSSIYLCSGGQSGNTIYFGEGSWLTVV.

The chain uses TRBV2 and TRBJ1-1, with D maybe TRBD1 (6 bases). The ends were cut back, 3 bases at V and 3 bases at J, with 11 bases in the middle. CDR3 size: 14 residues. The germline gives CDR1 SNHLY, CDR2 FYNNEI. The CDR3 DNA sequence: TGTGCCAGCAGTGAGGGGGGGCGTTACACTGAAGCTTTCTTT. It yields the protein CASSEGGRYTEAFF.

This clone was counted only a few times. The chain couples TRBV28 to TRBJ2-7; D is perhaps TRBD1 (5 bases). The CDR3 is 12 amino acids. The V gene lost 5 bases and the J gene lost 3 bases, with 8 bases spanning the gap. Looked up from germline, CDR1 is MDHEN and CDR2 is SYDVKM. The DNA of the CDR3 is TGTGCCAGCAGTACAGGTCTCTACGAGCAGTACGTC. It codes for CASSTGLYEQYV.

The rearrangement uses TRBV6-5 and TRBJ1-6; TRBD1 matches at 7 bases. Germline V gene lookup returns CDR1 MNHEY and CDR2 SVGAGI. There are 14 residues in the CDR3. The CDR3 nucleotides read TGTGGGAGTGGGACAGCCATTCCGAATTCACCCCTCCACTTT. Translation gives CGSGTAIPNSPLHF.

V is TRBV5-1 and J is TRBJ1-1; 7 bases align to TRBD1. Germline V lookup: CDR1 SGHRS, CDR2 YFSETQ. Trimming took 2 bases from V and 0 from J; bases not matched to a gene: 4. The CDR3 totals 15 residues. Here the CDR3 DNA reads TGCGCCAGCAGCTTCTCGACAGGGCTGAACACTGAAGCTTTCTTT. It is translated as CASSFSTGLNTEAFF.

The V call is TRBV5-4, the J call TRBJ1-2, with D tentatively TRBD1 (5 bases). V lost 4 bases to trimming and J lost 6 bases, with 10 bases between them. Per germline, CDR1 SGHNT and CDR2 YYREEE (reference sequence). This CDR3 contains 12 residues. In DNA, the CDR3 is TGTGCCAGCAGCCCTTGGGGCGATGGCTACACCTTC. This gives the protein CASSPWGDGYTF.

The V call is TRBV19, the J call TRBJ2-2; D ambiguous. The CDR3 has 14 residues. Per germline, CDR1 LNHDA and CDR2 SQIVND (reference sequence). Trimming removed 1 base from V and 7 bases from J, with 10 bases in between. CDR3 bases: TGTGCCAGTAGTATAGCGTCACTGAGCGGGGAGCTGTTTTTT. It codes for CASSIASLSGELFF.

V is TRBV19 and J is TRBJ2-5, with D tentatively TRBD1 (5 bases). The V gene lost 1 base and the J gene lost 5 bases, with 8 bases spanning the gap. Germline lookup yields CDR1 LNHDA and CDR2 SQIVND (reference sequence). CDR3 length: 13 residues. Here the CDR3 reads CASSIGQWETQYF. CDR3 DNA: TGTGCCAGTAGTATAGGACAGTGGGAGACCCAGTACTTC.

The chain has TRBV6-4 and TRBJ2-5; the D is unclear. Trimming removed 2 bases at V and 4 bases at J, with 11 bases between. The CDR3 covers 14 residues. Germline values: CDR1 MRHNA, CDR2 SNTAGT. Written as DNA, the CDR3 is TGTGCCAGCAGTGACCCACCCCCCGGAGAGACCCAGTACTTC. Translating it yields CASSDPPPGETQYF.

V usage is TRBV6-2 or TRBV6-3 and J usage is TRBJ1-5, with D maybe TRBD1 (6 bases). The V end was cut by 3 bases, the J end by 6 bases, with 15 bases between. Germline CDR1 and CDR2: MNHEY and SVGEGT. The CDR3 consists of 15 residues. The CDR3 loop is CASSYGGFGAQPQHF. The CDR3 bases are TGTGCCAGCAGTTATGGGGGCTTCGGGGCTCAGCCCCAGCATTTT.

V is TRBV19 and J is TRBJ2-1; 7 bases are shared with TRBD2. The junction had 5 bases not matched to a gene; V was cut back by 2 bases and J by 7 bases. Germline V lookup: CDR1 LNHDA, CDR2 SQIVND (reference sequence). CDR3 length: 14 residues. CDR3 residues: CASSINRAGNEQFF. CDR3 nucleotide sequence: TGTGCCAGTAGTATAAACCGAGCGGGGAATGAGCAGTTCTTC.

V and J are TRBV9 and TRBJ2-7; maybe TRBD1 (6 bases). Trimming shortened V by 0 bases and J by 0 bases, and 13 bases separated the two germline ends. This CDR3 has 16 residues. CDR1 is SGDLS and CDR2 is YYNGEE in the germline V gene. The CDR3 here is CASSVGPTGSSYEQYF. The DNA of the CDR3 is TGTGCCAGCAGCGTAGGGCCCACAGGGAGCTCCTACGAGCAGTACTTC.

The genes are TRBV4-1 and TRBJ1-6; unclear D gene. This CDR3 is 12 amino acids long. Between the trimmed V and J ends, which lost 0 bases and 10 bases, there was a span of 4 bases. The V gene's germline CDR1 is MGHRA and CDR2 YSYEKL. The CDR3 is CASSQDGSPLHF. Here the CDR3 DNA reads TGCGCCAGCAGCCAAGACGGGTCACCCCTCCACTTT.

This clone was seen once. CDR3 DNA sequence: TGTGCCAGCAGCCAAGTGCACTTTAGCAATCAGCCCCAGCATTTT. It encodes CASSQVHFSNQPQHF. The rearrangement uses TRBV3-1 (or the pseudogene TRBV3-2) and TRBJ1-5; D call uncertain. Germline V gene data show CDR1 as LGHDT and CDR2 as YNNKEL (reference sequence). The CDR3 has 15 amino acids. Trimming took off 1 base at V and 0 bases at J, with 7 bases between the two ends.

The V call is TRBV3-1 (or the pseudogene TRBV3-2), the J call TRBJ2-1; D ambiguous. Trimming pared 1 base from V and 7 bases from J, leaving 11 bases between. The CDR3 spans 14 residues. The germline V gene encodes CDR1 LGHDT and CDR2 YNNKEL (reference sequence). The CDR3 is CASSQGSRPNEQFF. CDR3 DNA sequence: TGTGCCAGCAGCCAAGGTTCTAGACCGAATGAGCAGTTCTTC.